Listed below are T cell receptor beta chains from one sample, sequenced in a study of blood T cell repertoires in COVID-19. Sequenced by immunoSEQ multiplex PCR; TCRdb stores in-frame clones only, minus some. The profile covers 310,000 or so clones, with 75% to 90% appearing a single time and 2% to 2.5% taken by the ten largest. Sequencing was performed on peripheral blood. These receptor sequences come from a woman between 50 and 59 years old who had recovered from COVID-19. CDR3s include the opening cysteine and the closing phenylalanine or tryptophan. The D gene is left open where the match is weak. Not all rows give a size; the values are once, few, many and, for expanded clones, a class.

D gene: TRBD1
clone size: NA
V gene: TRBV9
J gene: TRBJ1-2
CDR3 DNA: TGTGCCAGCAGCGTAGGCCAGGGGGCTTTGGAAAAGGGCTACACCTTC
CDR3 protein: CASSVGQGALEKGYTF

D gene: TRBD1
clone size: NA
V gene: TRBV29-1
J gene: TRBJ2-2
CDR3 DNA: TGCAGCGCCTGGACAGGAGTCCACGGGGAGCTGTTTTTT
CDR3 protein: CSAWTGVHGELFF

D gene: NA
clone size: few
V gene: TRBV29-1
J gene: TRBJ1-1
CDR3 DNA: TGCAGCGTTGATCTCCGTCCCTTTCCTTTCTTT
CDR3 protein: CSVDLRPFPFF

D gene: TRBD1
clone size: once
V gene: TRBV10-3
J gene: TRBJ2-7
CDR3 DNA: TGTGCCATCAGTGAGTCGATATTATTGGGACAGGGGAAAAACGAGCAGTACTTC
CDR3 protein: CAISESILLGQGKNEQYF

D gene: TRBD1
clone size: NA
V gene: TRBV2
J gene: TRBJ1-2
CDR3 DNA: TGTGCCAGCAGTGCGTCAAGGGACAGGGCTGACATCGGCTATGGCTACACCTTC
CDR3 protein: CASSASRDRADIGYGYTF

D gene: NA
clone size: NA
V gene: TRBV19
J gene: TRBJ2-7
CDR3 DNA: TGTGCCAGTAGTTGGGCTAGCGACTCCTACGAGCAGTACTTC
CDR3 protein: CASSWASDSYEQYF

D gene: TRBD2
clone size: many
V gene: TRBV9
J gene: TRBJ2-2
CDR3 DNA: TGTGCCAGCAGCGGGGGACTAGCGGTGAACACCGGGGAGCTGTTTTTT
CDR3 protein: CASSGGLAVNTGELFF

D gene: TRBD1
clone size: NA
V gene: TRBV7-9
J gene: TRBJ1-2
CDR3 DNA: TGTGCCAGCAGCTTAGATCAGGGGGCGGTCTATGGCTACACCTTC
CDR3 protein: CASSLDQGAVYGYTF

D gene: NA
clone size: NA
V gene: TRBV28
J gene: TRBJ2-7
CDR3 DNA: TGTGCCAGCGGGAGACTAACCATCTCCTACGAGCAGTACTTC
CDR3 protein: CASGRLTISYEQYF

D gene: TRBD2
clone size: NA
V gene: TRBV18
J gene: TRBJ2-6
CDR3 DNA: TGTGCCAGCTCACCAGCTCGTCTTCGGGGGGAACCCGGGGCCAACGTCCTGACTTTC
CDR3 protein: CASSPARLRGEPGANVLTF

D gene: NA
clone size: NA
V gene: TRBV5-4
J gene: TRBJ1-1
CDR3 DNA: TGTGCCAGCAGCCATATCCAGGAGGAGATCGACACTGAAGCTTTCTTT
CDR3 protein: CASSHIQEEIDTEAFF

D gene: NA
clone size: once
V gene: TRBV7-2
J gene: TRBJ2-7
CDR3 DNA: TGTGCCAGCAGCCAACTAGCTACCTACGAGCAGTACTTC
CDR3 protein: CASSQLATYEQYF

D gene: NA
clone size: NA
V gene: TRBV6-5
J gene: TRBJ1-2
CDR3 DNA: TGTGCCAGCAGTTACTCAACAGGGAACTTCTATGGCTACACCTTC
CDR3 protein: CASSYSTGNFYGYTF

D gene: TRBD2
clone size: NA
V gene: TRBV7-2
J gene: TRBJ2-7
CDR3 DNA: TGTGCCAGCAGCTCCAGGCGGCTAGCGGGAGGGACGGCGTACGAGCAGTACTTC
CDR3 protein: CASSSRRLAGGTAYEQYF

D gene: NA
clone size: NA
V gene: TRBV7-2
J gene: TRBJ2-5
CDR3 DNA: TGTGCCAGCAGTACTGACCGACTGAAAGAGACCCAGTACTTC
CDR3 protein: CASSTDRLKETQYF

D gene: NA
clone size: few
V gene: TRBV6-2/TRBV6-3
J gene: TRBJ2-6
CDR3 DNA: TGTGCCAGCAGTTATCCGGCGGCCGGGGCCAACGTCCTGACTTTC
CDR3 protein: CASSYPAAGANVLTF

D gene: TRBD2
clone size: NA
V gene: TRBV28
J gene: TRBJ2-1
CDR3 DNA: TGTGCCAGCAATAACGGACTAGCGGGGGCCTACAATGAGCAGTTCTTC
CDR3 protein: CASNNGLAGAYNEQFF

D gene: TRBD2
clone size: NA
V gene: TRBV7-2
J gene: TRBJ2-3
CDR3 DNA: TGTGCCAGCAGCCGCCCCCGGACTAGCACCACAGATACGCAGTATTTT
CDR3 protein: CASSRPRTSTTDTQYF

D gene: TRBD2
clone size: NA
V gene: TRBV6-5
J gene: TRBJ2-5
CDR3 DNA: TGTGCCAGCAGTCGTAGCGGGGGGTCCCAAGAGACCCAGTACTTC
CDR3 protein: CASSRSGGSQETQYF

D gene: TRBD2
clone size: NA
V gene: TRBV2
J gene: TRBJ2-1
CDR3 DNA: TGTGCCAGCAGTGAAGCTGTACTAGCGGGAGGAGGGGAGCAGTTCTTC
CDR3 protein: CASSEAVLAGGGEQFF

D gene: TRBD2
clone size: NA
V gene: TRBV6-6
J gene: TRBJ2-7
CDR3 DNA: TGTGCCAGCACCAGATGGCTAGCGGGAGGGCCAGGCGAGCAGTACTTC
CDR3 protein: CASTRWLAGGPGEQYF

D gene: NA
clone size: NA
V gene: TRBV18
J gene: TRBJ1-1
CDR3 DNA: TGTGCCAGCTCACGCCCGGGGGGGCGTTTGAACACTGAAGCTTTCTTT
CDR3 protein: CASSRPGGRLNTEAFF

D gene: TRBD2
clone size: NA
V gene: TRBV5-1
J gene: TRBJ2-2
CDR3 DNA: TGCGCCAGCAGCCATTTTAGCGGGACGAACACCGGGGAGCTGTTTTTT
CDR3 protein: CASSHFSGTNTGELFF

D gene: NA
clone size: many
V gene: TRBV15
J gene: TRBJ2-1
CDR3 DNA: TGTGCCACCAGCATAAACATCTGGCCAGAGCAGTTCTTC
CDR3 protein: CATSINIWPEQFF

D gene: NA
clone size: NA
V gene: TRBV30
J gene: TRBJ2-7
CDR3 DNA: TGTGCCGGAGACAGGGGAGGGAGACACGAGCAGTACTTC
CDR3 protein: CAGDRGGRHEQYF